The text below deals with one TCR beta chain. This sample is part of a study of shared T cell receptors in the human thymus. The V gene's germline CDR1 is MGHDK and CDR2 SYGVNS. This CDR3 contains 15 residues. The ends lost 6 bases at V and 1 base at J; junction bases unmatched: 7. Produced via immunoSEQ multiplex PCR; TCRdb's table is partial and in-frame only. The sample shows approximately 490,000 clones, roughly 74% of them seen only once. A further study also used this sample, focusing on human thymus T cells. Per that paper: The source of the thymus tissue was resections taken during corrective heart surgery.

The sequence was collected from a boy in the first two years of life with a congenital heart defect. The sequenced sample consisted of thymocytes. The chain employs TRBV25-1 and TRBJ2-5, with 8 bases lining up with TRBD1. The CDR3 DNA reads as TGTGCCAGCAGAGCAACAGGGGGGCCCCAAGAGACCCAGTACTTC. This encodes CASRATGGPQETQYF. The complete variable domain, with remaining parts taken from reference TRBV25-1 and TRBJ2-5, reads EADIYQTPRYLVIGTGKKITLECSQTMGHDKMYWYQQDPGMELHLIHYSYGVNSTEKGDLSSESTVSRIRTEHFPLTLESARPSHTSQYLCASRATGGPQETQYFGPGTRLLVL.